This T cell receptor beta chain is drawn from a study of low-dose radiotherapy and immunotherapy resistance in tumors. Study information: With 1 Gy per fraction every two weeks, Cohort 2 accumulated 13 Gy across 26 weeks. Starting cycle 1 day 1, oral aspirin 300 mg was given daily for four cycles. The drug cyclophosphamide was given into a vein at 200 mg/m2 every two weeks, one day before radiation and immunotherapy.

Time point reported: before trial treatment. This clonotype was seen many times. One junction end disagrees with the germline gene, perhaps due to a read error. CDR1 SGHDT and CDR2 YYEEEE come from the germline V gene. The CDR3 runs 16 residues. Alpha and beta chains were covered, as first-strand cDNA relied on TRAV- and TRBV-specific primers. Using a constant-region primer together with a V-primer adapter, TCRs were subjected to approximately 20 PCR cycles of amplification. A single record per CDR3 protein comes from TCRdb applying MiXCR to the reads. Of some 85,000 distinct CDR3 sequences listed, approximately 17% are singletons.

The genes are TRBV5-6 and TRBJ1-2, with a possible D match to TRBD1 (5 bases). The receptor was derived from a male donor with prostate cancer. The material sequenced was PBMCs, taken before treatment. The CDR3 reads CASSWVSGSRDMATDF. The CDR3 DNA reads as TGTGCCAGCAGCTGGGTCTCAGGGTCACGGGATATGGCTACCGACTTC.